This T cell receptor (beta chain) was profiled in a study of CD8+CD57+ T cells in acquired aplastic anemia. According to the study, genomic DNA was the template for TCR beta VDJ and CDR3 profiling. Using its own MiXCR run on the reads, TCRdb lists one record per CDR3 protein. This table holds 400,000 to 450,000 distinct CDR3 sequences, 55% to 75% found once. This clonotype was sampled from a human donor in good health, serving as a control. The specimen was sorted CD4+, CD8+, or CD8+CD57+ T cells (not recorded which) from PBMCs.

The CDR3 protein is CASRDRDIQYF. The CDR3 bases are TGTGCCTCCCGGGACAGAGACATTCAGTACTTC. The rearrangement uses TRBV6-5 and TRBJ2-4, with 7 bases aligning to TRBD1. J gave up 8 bases and V 11 bases, and 6 bases lay outside the gene matches. This CDR3 comprises 11 residues. CDR1 and CDR2 (germline): MNHEY, SVGAGI.